A single T cell receptor beta chain is shown here with its context. Its antigen is currently unknown. The CDR3 runs 14 residues. V was cut by 0 bases and J by 6 bases, with 11 bases left in between. Looked up from germline, CDR1 is LGHNA and CDR2 is YNFKEQ. The sample comes from a study of response to subunit inactivated influenza vaccine. General study points: A suggestion made by the authors is that each seasonal influenza vaccination recruits few new T cells.

A single record per CDR3 protein comes from TCRdb applying MiXCR to the RT-PCR reads. The table has approximately 530,000 distinct CDR3 sequences, roughly 7.6% seen once; the top ten hold around 13%. The source material was PBMCs from blood, sampled approximately 25 months after vaccination. This chain connects TRBV4-2 to TRBJ1-1; a weak D match, TRBD1 (6 bases). This sequence originates from a man aged 45-69 years who received an inactivated influenza vaccine. This chain's CDR3 is CASSQDHRDPEAFF. The CDR3, as DNA: TGTGCCAGCAGCCAAGATCACAGGGACCCTGAAGCTTTCTTT.